Each of the 17 T cell receptor beta chains below was sequenced from the same sample in a study of patients and donors after allogeneic stem cell transplantation (dated by TCRdb to about 2020). The library was built by means of RT-PCR. Sequencing relied on a NextSeq 550. TCRdb took the public reads, trimmed them with fastp at Q25, ran MiXCR for clone calling and kept in-frame beta chains. Rows with one shared CDR3 protein collapse into an entry with the most common genes and DNA. The sample table records approximately 410,000 distinct CDR3 sequences; around 15% of these occur just once. Less than 8.5% of the sample is taken by the ten largest. Sequences were obtained from blood, either unsorted or a sorted T cell fraction (not recorded which). These receptors all come from a human donor who was either an allogeneic HSCT recipient or a stem cell or donor lymphocyte infusion donor (not recorded which). It is not recorded whose cells these are; they may come from a transplant donor.

The table lists this clonotype with many counts. The chain links TRBV7-2 to TRBJ1-6, with D possibly being TRBD1 (5 bases). The CDR3 totals 14 residues. V was trimmed by 2 bases and J by 8 bases, leaving 10 bases between them. CDR1 is SGHTA and CDR2 is FQGNSA in the germline V gene. CDR3 nucleotide sequence: TGTGCCAGCAGCTTACCAGGGTGGGATTCACCCCTCCACTTT. It yields the protein CASSLPGWDSPLHF.

This clonotype was seen ten or more times. This rearrangement joins TRBV3-1 to TRBJ2-2; TRBD2 is a possible D gene (5 bases). This CDR3 region has 15 residues. CDR1 is LGHDT, CDR2 YNNKEL, per germline (reference sequence). V was trimmed by 1 base and J by 5 bases, leaving 11 bases between them. The CDR3 loop is CASSQGTGGTGELFF. The CDR3 coding sequence is TGTGCCAGCAGCCAAGGGACTGGCGGGACCGGGGAGCTGTTTTTT.

The genes are TRBV7-2 and TRBJ1-2; TRBD1 is a possible D gene (5 bases). The germline CDR1 and CDR2 sequences are SGHTA and FQGNSA. This CDR3 has 15 residues. The V end was cut by 5 bases, the J end by 0 bases, with 13 bases between. For the CDR3, the DNA is TGTGCCAGCAGCCCCCGAGGGACTTCTAACTATGGCTACACCTTC. Translation: CASSPRGTSNYGYTF.

The rearrangement joins TRBV20-1 to TRBJ2-5, with TRBD2 matching over 9 bases. V lost 6 bases and J lost 0; bases outside the gene matches: 8. The CDR3 is 15 residues long. CDR1 and CDR2 (germline): DFQATT, SNEGSKA (reference sequence). The CDR3 bases are TGCAGTGCCGTCCCAGGACTAGCGAACCAAGAGACCCAGTACTTC. Translated: CSAVPGLANQETQYF.

The rearrangement uses TRBV12-3 or TRBV12-4 and TRBJ1-3; TRBD1 is a possible D gene (6 bases). This CDR3 comprises 12 residues. Trimming shortened V by 8 bases and J by 7 bases, and 12 bases separated the two germline ends. The CDR3 is CASRRGGNTIYF. The DNA for the CDR3 is TGTGCCAGCCGGAGAGGGGGGAACACCATATATTTT.

This chain links TRBV12-5 with TRBJ1-1; TRBD1 matches at 7 bases. The CDR3 consists of 17 residues. V was clipped by 6 bases and J by 3 bases; unmatched bases: 16. Germline V gene sequence: CDR1 LGHNT, CDR2 FRNRAP. The CDR3: CASGPPGDRESYTEAFF. The DNA for the CDR3 is TGTGCTAGTGGCCCTCCTGGTGACAGGGAGTCTTACACTGAAGCTTTCTTT.

In its sample, this clonotype was seen a few times. This chain uses TRBV18 with TRBJ2-5; D ambiguous. Trimming shortened V by 2 bases and J by 3 bases, and 4 bases separated the two germline ends. The CDR3 is 12 residues long. Germline-derived CDR1 and CDR2 are KGHSH and LQKENI. CDR3 in DNA: TGTGCCAGCTCACCAGGGAAAGAGACCCAGTACTTC. As protein: CASSPGKETQYF.

The chain couples TRBV7-9 to TRBJ2-6; D unclear. The CDR3 sequence is 16 residues long. Trimming took 5 bases from V and 0 from J, leaving 11 bases between them. The germline gives CDR1 SEHNR, CDR2 FQNEAQ (reference sequence). In DNA form, the CDR3 reads TGTGCCAGCAGCGTCCACCAAGCCTCTGGGGCCAACGTCCTGACTTTC. Its protein product is CASSVHQASGANVLTF.

The V gene is TRBV28, the J gene TRBJ1-2; unclear D gene. The V gene lost 3 bases and the J gene lost 5 bases, with 13 bases spanning the gap. Germline V gives CDR1 MDHEN, CDR2 SYDVKM. The CDR3 length is 14 residues. The CDR3 here is CASSFNTGVYGYTF. In nucleotides, the CDR3 is TGTGCCAGCAGTTTTAATACTGGGGTTTATGGCTACACCTTC.

V and J are TRBV7-9 and TRBJ2-3; no clear D. CDR1 and CDR2 from the germline V gene are SEHNR and FQNEAQ (reference sequence). The CDR3 loop spans 16 amino acids. V gave up 5 bases and J gave up 1 base, with 16 bases separating them. The DNA for the CDR3 is TGTGCCAGCAGCCCGATCGGCCGCACGGGCACAGATACGCAGTATTTT. Its protein product is CASSPIGRTGTDTQYF.

V and J are TRBV4-1 and TRBJ2-5; no reliable D call. Trimming pared 4 bases from V and 0 bases from J, leaving 12 bases between. The CDR3 extends over 15 amino acids. Germline-derived CDR1 and CDR2 are MGHRA and YSYEKL. For the CDR3, the DNA is TGCGCCAGCAGCCCCCCTGGCAGACACCAAGAGACCCAGTACTTC. Amino acid sequence: CASSPPGRHQETQYF.

This clonotype was picked up a small number of times. The chain combines TRBV20-1 with TRBJ1-2; D uncertain. Germline V gene lookup returns CDR1 DFQATT and CDR2 SNEGSKA (reference sequence). The CDR3 sequence is 14 residues long. The V gene lost 3 bases and the J gene lost 3 bases, with 14 bases spanning the gap. This CDR3 reads CSARKAFSDYGYTF. The CDR3 DNA reads TGCAGTGCTAGGAAAGCTTTCTCCGACTATGGCTACACCTTC.

This clonotype was detected only a few times. The chain couples TRBV24-1 to TRBJ2-2; 7 bases are a match to TRBD1. J lost 5 bases, V lost 2 bases, and 7 bases had no gene match. The germline CDR1 and CDR2 sequences are KGHDR and SFDVKD. The CDR3 extends over 16 amino acids. In nucleotides, the CDR3 is TGTGCCACCAGTGATTCGACAGGGTTGAGAACCGGGGAGCTGTTTTTT. As protein: CATSDSTGLRTGELFF.

The chain uses TRBV7-2 and TRBJ1-6; the D is unclear. Between the trimmed V and J ends, which lost 0 bases and 10 bases, there was a span of 10 bases. The CDR3 is 14 residues long. The germline gives CDR1 SGHTA, CDR2 FQGNSA. CDR3 in DNA: TGTGCCAGCAGCTTAGCAGTCCCCGGATCACCCCTCCACTTT. Protein sequence: CASSLAVPGSPLHF.

This chain joins TRBV7-9 and TRBJ2-5; the match to TRBD2 covers 7 bases. Per the germline V gene, CDR1 is SEHNR and CDR2 is FQNEAQ (reference sequence). V was clipped by 3 bases and J by 0 bases; unmatched bases: 7. The CDR3 loop spans 16 amino acids. For the CDR3, the DNA is TGTGCCAGCAGCTTCATCAGCGGGACTCACCAAGAGACCCAGTACTTC. The encoded protein is CASSFISGTHQETQYF. The full variable domain, completed using reference TRBV7-9 and TRBJ2-5, is DTGVSQNPRHKITKRGQNVTFRCDPISEHNRLYWYRQTLGQGPEFLTYFQNEAQLEKSRLLSDRFSAERPKGSFSTLEIQRTEQGDSAMYLCASSFISGTHQETQYFGPGTRLLVL.

The chain recombines TRBV21-1 with TRBJ2-3; the D call TRBD2 from the table was never checked on the DNA. TRBV21-1 is deemed a pseudogene. The CDR3 has 16 residues. DNA for the CDR3: TGTGCCAGCAGCTACCGGGACTCCCGACCAACAGATACGCAGTATTTT. It translates to CASSYRDSRPTDTQYF.

The sample holds a few counts of this clonotype. The CDR3 spells CAISGQQNTEAFF. The DNA for the CDR3 is TGTGCCATCAGTGGACAGCAGAACACTGAAGCTTTCTTT. The genes are TRBV10-3 and TRBJ1-1; D may be TRBD1 (5 bases). CDR3 length: 13 amino acids. Trimming stripped 4 bases from V and 1 base from J, with 7 bases between. CDR1 is ENHRY, CDR2 SYGVKD, per germline.